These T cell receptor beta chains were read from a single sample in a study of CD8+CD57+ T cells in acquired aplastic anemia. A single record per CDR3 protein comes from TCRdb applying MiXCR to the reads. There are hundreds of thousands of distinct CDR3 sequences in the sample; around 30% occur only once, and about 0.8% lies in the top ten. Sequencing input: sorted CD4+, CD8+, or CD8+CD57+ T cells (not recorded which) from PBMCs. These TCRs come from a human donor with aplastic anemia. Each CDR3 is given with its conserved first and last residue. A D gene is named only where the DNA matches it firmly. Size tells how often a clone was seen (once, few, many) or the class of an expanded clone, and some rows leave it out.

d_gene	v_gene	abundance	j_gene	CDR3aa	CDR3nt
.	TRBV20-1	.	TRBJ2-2	CSAGTATTGELLF	TGCAGTGCTGGGACTGCCACGACCGGGGAGCTGCTTTTT
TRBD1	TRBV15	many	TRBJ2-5	CATSRPTGAGETQYF	TGTGCCACCAGCAGACCTACAGGGGCGGGAGAGACCCAGTACTTC
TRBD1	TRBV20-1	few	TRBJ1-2	CSARSGRGRGANYGYTF	TGCAGTGCTAGGTCCGGCCGGGGCAGGGGGGCTAACTATGGCTACACCTTC
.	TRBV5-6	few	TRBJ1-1	CATRGGRTEAFF	TGTGCCACAAGGGGTGGGCGAACTGAAGCTTTCTTT
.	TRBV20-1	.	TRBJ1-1	CSAREGIRDTVREDTEAFF	TGCAGTGCTAGAGAGGGTATTCGGGACACCGTCAGGGAGGATACTGAAGCTTTCTTT
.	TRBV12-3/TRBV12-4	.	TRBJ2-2	CASSFVMAGELFF	TGTGCCAGCAGTTTTGTCATGGCCGGGGAGCTGTTTTTT
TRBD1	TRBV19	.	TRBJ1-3	CAWLPQGGVGSGNTIYF	TGTGCCTGGCTACCGCAGGGGGGAGTGGGCTCTGGAAACACCATATATTTT
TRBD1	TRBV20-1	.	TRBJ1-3	CSAREGGPGNTIYF	TGCAGTGCTAGGGAAGGGGGCCCGGGAAACACCATATATTTT
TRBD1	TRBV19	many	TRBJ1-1	CASRQQGHTEAFF	TGTGCCAGTAGGCAACAGGGGCACACTGAAGCTTTCTTT
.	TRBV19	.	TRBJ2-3	CASSAGIDTQYF	TGTGCCAGTAGTGCGGGAATAGATACGCAGTATTTT
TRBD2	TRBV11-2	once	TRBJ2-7	CPSSKRGPFYEQYF	TGTCCCAGCAGCAAGCGGGGGCCGTTCTACGAGCAGTACTTC
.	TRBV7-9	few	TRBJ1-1	CASSLGQTMNTEAFF	TGTGCCAGCAGCTTAGGGCAGACCATGAACACTGAAGCTTTCTTT
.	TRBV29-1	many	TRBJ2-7	CSVVLVYEQYF	TGCAGCGTTGTACTAGTCTACGAGCAGTACTTC
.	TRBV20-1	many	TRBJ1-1	CSARDEARYTEAFF	TGCAGTGCTAGAGATGAGGCGAGGTACACTGAAGCTTTCTTT
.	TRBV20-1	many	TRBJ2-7	CSAQPGSPSGEQYF	TGCAGTGCTCAACCGGGTTCCCCCTCGGGCGAGCAGTACTTC
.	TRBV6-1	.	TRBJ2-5	CASLSPGEETQYF	TGTGCCAGCTTATCCCCCGGAGAGGAGACCCAGTACTTC
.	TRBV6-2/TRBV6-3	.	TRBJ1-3	CASSPFRGAHSGNTIYF	TGTGCCAGCAGCCCCTTTAGGGGGGCCCACTCTGGAAACACCATATATTTT
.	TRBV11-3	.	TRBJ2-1	CARRMGFYNEQFF	TGTGCCAGAAGAATGGGTTTCTACAATGAGCAGTTCTTC
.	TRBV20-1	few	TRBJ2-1	CSASISGSYNEQFF	TGCAGTGCTAGCATCAGCGGCTCCTACAATGAGCAGTTCTTC
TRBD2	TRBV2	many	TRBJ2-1	CASRQGLAGAENDEQFF	TGTGCCAGCAGGCAAGGACTAGCGGGGGCCGAGAATGATGAGCAGTTCTTC
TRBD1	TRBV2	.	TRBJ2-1	CASNWDRGTYNERFF	TGTGCCAGCAACTGGGACAGGGGAACCTACAATGAGCGGTTCTTC
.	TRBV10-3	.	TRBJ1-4	CASSDDYGEKLFF	TGTGCCAGCAGTGATGACTATGGCGAAAAACTGTTTTTT
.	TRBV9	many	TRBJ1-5	CASSATGGNQPQHF	TGTGCCAGCAGCGCGACCGGGGGGAATCAGCCCCAGCATTTT
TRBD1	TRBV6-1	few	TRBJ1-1	CASSQGTAAEAFF	TGTGCCAGCAGTCAGGGGACAGCGGCTGAAGCTTTCTTT
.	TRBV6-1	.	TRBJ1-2	CASIKGENYGYTF	TGTGCCAGCATTAAGGGGGAAAACTATGGCTACACCTTC
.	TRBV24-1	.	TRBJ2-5	CATSDPRGAGETQYF	TGTGCCACCAGTGACCCCAGGGGGGCGGGAGAGACCCAGTACTTC